This T cell receptor beta chain was identified during a study of lymphopenia after photon versus proton radiotherapy. Data came from immunoSEQ multiplex PCR; TCRdb stores just in-frame clones and leaves some out. The table includes approximately 170,000 clones, less than 90% detected once. Comment on this clone: What it binds is unknown.

V was pared by 0 bases and J by 8 bases, with 5 bases of the junction left unmatched. Germline V lookup: CDR1 SGHRS, CDR2 YFSETQ. This CDR3 is built from 14 residues. Study results and limitations: Oligoclonal CD8+ Temra expansion after nadir drove photon patients' diversity drop.

Sequences were derived from peripheral blood, sampled from a patient treated with photon-based radiotherapy. The clonotype comes from a man aged 45-60 years with gastric cancer. The genes are TRBV5-1 and TRBJ2-1; 7 positions agree with TRBD1. Written as DNA, the CDR3 is TGCGCCAGCAGCTTGGTTCGGCAGGGGGATGAGCAGTTCTTC. Residues: CASSLVRQGDEQFF.